In its sample, the clone carrying this T cell receptor beta chain was seen many times. This entry is derived from a study of T cell repertoires in cytomegalovirus infection. Trimming took off 3 bases at V and 7 bases at J, with 6 bases between the two ends. This CDR3 has 11 residues. One entry per CDR3 protein, called by TCRdb with MiXCR from the reads. Of approximately 550,000 distinct CDR3 sequences in the sample, approximately 17% were seen once. Sequenced sample: CD8+ T cells from PBMCs. V gene TRBV12-3 or TRBV12-4 combines with J gene TRBJ1-1; D uncertain. The source is a human donor in good health (CMV status not recorded). Some clones in this sample may be carry-over from other donors' samples. CDR3 in amino acids: CASSLGHEAFF. Here the CDR3 DNA reads TGTGCCAGCAGTTTGGGTCATGAAGCTTTCTTT.